These T cell receptor beta chains were read from a single sample in a study of blood T cell repertoires in COVID-19. TCRdb's copy holds only in-frame clones and misses some; the assay was immunoSEQ multiplex PCR. The sample consists of about 200,000 clones, about nine tenths of them appearing once. The sequenced sample was PBMCs or T cells enriched from blood (not recorded which). The receptor source for this set is a woman in her twenties or thirties who had recovered from COVID-19. CDR3s include the opening cysteine and the closing phenylalanine or tryptophan. Each record gives: clone size, D gene, J gene, V gene, CDR3 DNA, CDR3 protein. A D gene is named only where the DNA matches it firmly. The size entry is marked missing in some rows and otherwise reads once, few, many or a size class.

once | TRBD2 | TRBJ2-1 | TRBV20-1 | TGCAGTGCTAGTGGGCGGGAGGGCTCCTACAATGAGCAGTTCTTC | CSASGREGSYNEQFF
once | TRBD2 | TRBJ2-7 | TRBV5-1 | TGCGCCAGCAGCTTGGGGAGCGGGGGGGCACTCTACGAGCAGTACTTC | CASSLGSGGALYEQYF
- | TRBD2 | TRBJ2-1 | TRBV3-1/TRBV3-2 | TGTGCCAGCAGCCATAGAGGGACTAGCAATGAGCAGTTCTTC | CASSHRGTSNEQFF
- | TRBD1 | TRBJ1-1 | TRBV5-4 | TGTGCCAGCAGCCCGGGACAGGGAAAGGGGCCTGAAGCTTTCTTT | CASSPGQGKGPEAFF
- | TRBD1 | TRBJ1-4 | TRBV19 | TGTGCCAGTAGTATAGCCGACAGGGAACTGTTTTTT | CASSIADRELFF
- | TRBD2 | TRBJ2-7 | TRBV6-2/TRBV6-3 | TGTGCCAGCAGTTACTCGAGGGAAGGGAGGGCCGAGCAGTACTTC | CASSYSREGRAEQYF
- | TRBD1 | TRBJ2-3 | TRBV27 | TGTGCCAGCAGTTCGTGGACAGGGTCCCCCGATACGCAGTATTTT | CASSSWTGSPDTQYF
once | - | TRBJ1-5 | TRBV6-5 | TGTGCCAGCAGTTACTCGTACAGGGAAGGTCAGCCCCAGCATTTT | CASSYSYREGQPQHF
few | TRBD1 | TRBJ2-3 | TRBV5-1 | TGCGCCAGCTGCCGGACAGGGGATCCCACAGATACGCAGTATTTT | CASCRTGDPTDTQYF
- | TRBD1 | TRBJ1-4 | TRBV25-1 | TGTGCCAGCGGGACAGGGGGCGGTGAAAAACTGTTTTTT | CASGTGGGEKLFF
- | - | TRBJ2-1 | TRBV7-9 | TGTGCCAGCAGCTCAGGGACTCTTTCCTACAATGAGCAGTTCTTC | CASSSGTLSYNEQFF
- | - | TRBJ2-3 | TRBV11-3 | TGTGCCAGCAGCTTAGGCAGCGGATTAAGCACAGATACGCAGTATTTT | CASSLGSGLSTDTQYF
- | - | TRBJ1-2 | TRBV5-1 | TGCGCCAGCAGCTGGGCGGGGAACGATTATGGCTACACCTTC | CASSWAGNDYGYTF
- | - | TRBJ2-6 | TRBV19 | TGTGCCAGTTCGGAGGGCAGGGTCTCTGGGGCCAACGTCCTGACTTTC | CASSEGRVSGANVLTF
- | TRBD1 | TRBJ1-4 | TRBV11-3 | TGTGCCAGCAGCTTAGGCATCGGGACAGCCAATGAAAAACTGTTTTTT | CASSLGIGTANEKLFF
- | - | TRBJ1-2 | TRBV28 | TGTGCCAGCAGAGGACAAGGGGATTTCTTAAACTATGGCTACACCTTC | CASRGQGDFLNYGYTF
- | TRBD1 | TRBJ1-5 | TRBV2 | TGTGCCAGCAGACAGGGGCAATCTTATAGCAATCAGCCCCAGCATTTT | CASRQGQSYSNQPQHF
- | - | TRBJ1-1 | TRBV19 | TGTGCCAGTAGTATAGTGGCCATAAACACTGAAGCTTTCTTT | CASSIVAINTEAFF
- | TRBD1 | TRBJ2-7 | TRBV5-1 | TGCGCCAGCTGTCCGGGACAGCTGAACTACGAGCAGTACTTC | CASCPGQLNYEQYF
- | - | TRBJ1-5 | TRBV12-3/TRBV12-4 | TGTGCCAGCAGTCCATACAACCAGCCCCAGCATTTT | CASSPYNQPQHF
- | TRBD2 | TRBJ2-1 | TRBV3-1/TRBV3-2 | TGTGCCAGCAGCCCCCGGACTAGCGGGAGGGCTAATGAGCAGTTCTTC | CASSPRTSGRANEQFF
- | TRBD1 | TRBJ2-7 | TRBV7-8 | TGTGCCAGCAGCCAAATGGGACAGGGTAGGGACGAGCAGTACTTC | CASSQMGQGRDEQYF
- | - | TRBJ2-1 | TRBV27 | TGTGCCAGCAGAACAGGGTTCAATGAGCAGTTCTTC | CASRTGFNEQFF
- | - | TRBJ2-2 | TRBV5-6 | TGTGCCAGCAGCCTCGCGGGGTTCGCCGGGGAGCTGTTTTTT | CASSLAGFAGELFF
- | - | TRBJ1-2 | TRBV7-2 | TGTGCCAGCAGCCCCCAAACGGACTATGGCTACACCTTC | CASSPQTDYGYTF
- | TRBD2 | TRBJ2-3 | TRBV7-9 | TGTGCCAGCAGCAGTTGGACTAGCGGGGAGGTAGATACGCAGTATTTT | CASSSWTSGEVDTQYF
- | - | TRBJ2-5 | TRBV15 | TGTGCCACCAGCAGAGATCTAATGGTAGCAGAGACCCAGTACTTC | CATSRDLMVAETQYF
- | TRBD1 | TRBJ1-1 | TRBV19 | TGTGCCAGTAGTATTGTGACAGGGGCATGGACTGAAGCTTTCTTT | CASSIVTGAWTEAFF
once | - | TRBJ2-3 | TRBV7-8 | TGTGCCAGCAGCTTTTTCGGGGGATGGGCCACAGATACGCAGTATTTT | CASSFFGGWATDTQYF
- | TRBD2 | TRBJ2-3 | TRBV7-3 | TGTGCCAGCAGCTCGAGGACTAGCGGGTCTATCGATACGCAGTATTTT | CASSSRTSGSIDTQYF
- | - | TRBJ2-4 | TRBV9 | TGTGCCAGCAGCGTAGAGGACAGCAAAAACATTCAGTACTTC | CASSVEDSKNIQYF